A single sample gave rise to the 11 T cell receptor beta chains below, sequenced in a study of response to subunit inactivated influenza vaccine. One entry per CDR3 protein results from TCRdb running MiXCR on the RT-PCR reads. Of 500,000 to 600,000 distinct CDR3 sequences listed, less than 10% were seen once; the top ten hold around 13%. The sequencing here drew on PBMCs from blood, taken less than 30 months after vaccination. These TCRs come from a man between 50 and 75 years old who received an inactivated influenza vaccine.

The chain combines TRBV6-2 or TRBV6-3 with TRBJ2-1, with a weak D call TRBD2 (5 bases). Per germline, CDR1 MNHEY and CDR2 SVGEGT. Trimming pared 4 bases from V and 7 bases from J, leaving 20 bases between. The CDR3 runs to 16 residues. CDR3 protein: CASSWEFAERRNEQFF. Here the CDR3 DNA reads TGTGCCAGCAGTTGGGAGTTCGCGGAGAGAAGGAATGAGCAGTTCTTC.

The J gene is TRBJ1-2, the V gene TRBV30; tentative D call: TRBD1 (5 bases). Germline lookup yields CDR1 GTSNPN and CDR2 SVGIG (reference sequence). CDR3 length: 12 amino acids. Trimming took 5 bases from V and 6 from J, leaving 13 bases between them. The CDR3 DNA is TGTGCCTGGGCCCGGGGCCATCATGGCTACACCTTC. It codes for CAWARGHHGYTF.

The chain couples TRBV3-1 to TRBJ2-1; D ambiguous. The ends were cut back, 0 bases at V and 0 bases at J, with 12 bases in the middle. Looked up from germline, CDR1 is LGHDT and CDR2 is YNNKEL (reference sequence). CDR3 length equals 17 residues. The CDR3 here is CASSQDQPWGSYNEQFF. The CDR3, as DNA: TGTGCCAGCAGCCAAGATCAGCCCTGGGGCTCCTACAATGAGCAGTTCTTC.

The rearrangement links TRBV20-1 to TRBJ1-4; 7 bases line up with TRBD1. Germline loops: CDR1 DFQATT, CDR2 SNEGSKA (reference sequence). The length of the CDR3 is 14 residues. V lost 0 bases to trimming and J lost 6 bases; unmatched junction nucleotides: 4. CDR3 DNA: TGCAGTGCTAGAGATCCCAGGGGGGATGAAAAACTGTTTTTT. Translated, it gives CSARDPRGDEKLFF.

This chain uses TRBV12-3 or TRBV12-4 with TRBJ2-2; no reliable D call. Trimming took 7 bases from V and 3 from J, leaving 3 bases between them. The CDR3 totals 11 residues. The CDR3 DNA sequence: TGTGCCAGCAAATACACCGGGGAGCTGTTTTTT. Its protein is CASKYTGELFF.

This clonotype appeared many times. The genes are TRBV4-3 and TRBJ1-1, with D uncertain. Germline CDR1 and CDR2: LGHNA and YSLEER. Between the trimmed V and J ends, which lost 0 bases and 1 base, there was a span of 6 bases. This CDR3 spans 14 amino acids. The CDR3 loop reads CASSQDLKNTEAFF. In nucleotides, the CDR3 is TGCGCCAGCAGCCAAGATTTAAAGAACACTGAAGCTTTCTTT.

This clonotype occurred a few times. V usage is TRBV10-3 and J usage is TRBJ2-5; 9 bases map to TRBD1. Trimming cost V 5 bases and J 1 base; bases outside gene matches: 2. From germline, CDR1 is ENHRY and CDR2 SYGVKD. This CDR3 region has 14 residues. CDR3 region: CAISKDRGQETQYF. CDR3 nucleotides: TGTGCCATCAGTAAGGACAGGGGCCAAGAGACCCAGTACTTC.

This clonotype was seen repeatedly, ten times or more. The chain is built from TRBV7-9 and TRBJ2-1; a weak D match, TRBD1 (5 bases). The CDR3 loop spans 12 amino acids. Germline-derived CDR1 and CDR2 are SEHNR and FQNEAQ (reference sequence). As DNA, the CDR3 is TGTGCAGGGGCCTTAGTTTCGAATGAGCAGTTCTTC. It encodes CAGALVSNEQFF.

In this sample, this clonotype turned up many times. The chain employs TRBV30 and TRBJ2-7; D unresolved. The CDR3 spans 13 residues. Germline V lookup: CDR1 GTSNPN, CDR2 SVGIG (reference sequence). V was trimmed by 2 bases and J by 9 bases, leaving 17 bases between them. CDR3 loop: CAWSMTAASGQYF. The CDR3 DNA reads TGTGCCTGGAGTATGACGGCAGCTTCTGGGCAGTACTTC.

The V gene is TRBV12-3 or TRBV12-4, the J gene TRBJ2-3; a weak D match, TRBD2 (6 bases). CDR3 length: 15 amino acids. V lost 2 bases and J 6 bases, leaving 15 bases between the germline ends. CDR3 nucleotide sequence: TGTGCCAGCAGTTTATCGGGAGCATCCCTCGATACGCAGTATTTT. It is translated as CASSLSGASLDTQYF.

The table lists this clonotype with many counts. Written as DNA, the CDR3 is TGTGCCAGCAGCCAACAATTGCAGGGACGGGATGGAAACACCATATATTTT. It is translated as CASSQQLQGRDGNTIYF. The rearrangement joins TRBV5-5 to TRBJ1-3; D perhaps matches TRBD1 (5 bases). This CDR3 spans 17 amino acids. V lost 4 bases and J 3 bases, leaving 20 bases between the germline ends. The germline V gene has CDR1 SGHKS and CDR2 YYEKEE (reference sequence).